This TCR beta chain was sequenced in a study of spatial heterogeneity in lung cancer. Overall study: Each distinct TCR and UMI combination averaged more than ten appearances in raw reads.

V was shortened by 8 bases and J by 7 bases, with 18 bases between the two germline ends. Looked up from germline, CDR1 is SGHTA and CDR2 is FQGNSA. The CDR3 sequence is 14 residues long. The time point was: sample taken at primary tumor resection. There were some 70 donors, all of them untreated patients with early-stage non-small cell lung cancer. Whole RNA, which was extracted from tumor, nontumor lung tissue or frozen PBMC, was sequenced without any cell sorting. TCRdb used MiXCR to reprocess the 5' RACE reads, holding one entry per CDR3 protein. The profile shows roughly 5,000 distinct CDR3 sequences, 25% to 40% of them singletons. Study-wide results and limits: In tumors, expanded intratumoral alpha and beta TCR counts tracked mutation counts.

This clonotype qualifies as medium-sized. Its antigen is not known. The rearrangement links TRBV7-2 to TRBJ2-1; D is uncertain. This material consisted of lung tumor tissue, taken at surgery. This TCR derives from a male donor with early-stage non-small cell lung cancer. CDR3 sequence reads: CASRVTPATNEQFF. The CDR3 DNA is TGTGCCAGCCGCGTGACCCCCGCAACGAATGAGCAGTTCTTC.